This is a list of T cell receptor beta chains from one sample in a study of T cell responses to AZD1222 COVID-19 vaccine. Assay: immunoSEQ multiplex PCR; the TCRdb copy retains only in-frame clones and omits some. Here the sample spans 100,000 or so clones, about 87% being singletons. The sequencing here drew on peripheral blood, taken on day 0 of AZD1222 vaccination. The receptor source for this set is an adult in good health. CDR3s include the opening cysteine and the closing phenylalanine or tryptophan. The D gene is left open where the match is weak. Clone size is given for some rows only: seen once, a few or many times, or a class if the clone is expanded.

J gene: TRBJ1-1
D gene: .
clone size: .
V gene: TRBV28
CDR3 protein: CASSAGQTYGFTEAFF
CDR3 DNA: TGTGCCAGCAGCGCCGGACAGACCTACGGGTTCACTGAAGCTTTCTTT

J gene: TRBJ2-5
D gene: .
clone size: .
V gene: TRBV7-9
CDR3 protein: CASSFTETQYF
CDR3 DNA: TGTGCCAGCAGCTTCACTGAGACCCAGTACTTC

J gene: TRBJ1-5
D gene: TRBD1
clone size: .
V gene: TRBV28
CDR3 protein: CASSPGQANQPQHF
CDR3 DNA: TGTGCCAGCAGCCCCGGACAGGCCAATCAGCCCCAGCATTTT

J gene: TRBJ2-1
D gene: .
clone size: .
V gene: TRBV28
CDR3 protein: CASSPLPPNYNEQFF
CDR3 DNA: TGTGCCAGCAGTCCCCTCCCGCCCAATTACAATGAGCAGTTCTTC

J gene: TRBJ2-7
D gene: TRBD1
clone size: few
V gene: TRBV2
CDR3 protein: CASSPTGDYEQYF
CDR3 DNA: TGTGCCAGCAGTCCGACAGGGGACTACGAGCAGTACTTC

J gene: TRBJ1-4
D gene: .
clone size: .
V gene: TRBV18
CDR3 protein: CASSPSDTPTNEKLFF
CDR3 DNA: TGTGCCAGCTCACCATCGGATACCCCAACTAATGAAAAACTGTTTTTT

J gene: TRBJ1-3
D gene: .
clone size: .
V gene: TRBV3-1/TRBV3-2
CDR3 protein: CASSPSSGGNTIYF
CDR3 DNA: TGTGCCAGCAGCCCTAGTTCAGGAGGAAACACCATATATTTT

J gene: TRBJ1-1
D gene: .
clone size: .
V gene: TRBV18
CDR3 protein: CASSPPAGADTEAFF
CDR3 DNA: TGTGCCAGCTCACCACCCGCAGGGGCGGACACTGAAGCTTTCTTT

J gene: TRBJ1-6
D gene: .
clone size: .
V gene: TRBV18
CDR3 protein: CASSPGDGGSPLHF
CDR3 DNA: TGTGCCAGCTCACCAGGGGATGGGGGGTCACCCCTCCACTTT

J gene: TRBJ2-1
D gene: TRBD2
clone size: .
V gene: TRBV10-3
CDR3 protein: CAIRATASGTSGSSEQFF
CDR3 DNA: TGTGCCATCAGAGCCACAGCCTCCGGGACTAGCGGGAGTAGTGAGCAGTTCTTC

J gene: TRBJ1-5
D gene: .
clone size: few
V gene: TRBV6-4
CDR3 protein: CASSAGDTQPQHF
CDR3 DNA: TGTGCCAGCAGTGCAGGGGACACTCAGCCCCAGCATTTT

J gene: TRBJ2-1
D gene: .
clone size: .
V gene: TRBV7-2
CDR3 protein: CASSIQGIGSYNEQFF
CDR3 DNA: TGTGCCAGCAGCATCCAAGGCATAGGCTCCTACAATGAGCAGTTCTTC

J gene: TRBJ2-7
D gene: TRBD2
clone size: .
V gene: TRBV5-6
CDR3 protein: CASSPHSSGLATYEQYF
CDR3 DNA: TGTGCCAGCAGCCCACACTCGTCGGGACTAGCGACCTACGAGCAGTACTTC

J gene: TRBJ1-2
D gene: .
clone size: .
V gene: TRBV7-9
CDR3 protein: CASSSSNKMRYTF
CDR3 DNA: TGTGCCAGCAGCTCATCTAATAAAATGCGCTACACCTTC

J gene: TRBJ2-2
D gene: TRBD2
clone size: .
V gene: TRBV6-4
CDR3 protein: CASSEMAGDDTGELFF
CDR3 DNA: TGTGCCAGCAGTGAGATGGCGGGAGACGACACCGGGGAGCTGTTTTTT

J gene: TRBJ2-5
D gene: TRBD1
clone size: .
V gene: TRBV5-1
CDR3 protein: CASSTGQHQETQYF
CDR3 DNA: TGCGCCAGCAGCACGGGACAGCATCAAGAGACCCAGTACTTC

J gene: TRBJ2-5
D gene: TRBD1
clone size: .
V gene: TRBV7-7
CDR3 protein: CASSLTGAGETQYF
CDR3 DNA: TGTGCTAGCAGCTTGACAGGGGCAGGAGAGACCCAGTACTTC

J gene: TRBJ2-7
D gene: .
clone size: .
V gene: TRBV11-2
CDR3 protein: CASSVTGTSAYEQYF
CDR3 DNA: TGTGCCAGCAGTGTTACCGGGACTTCAGCCTACGAGCAGTACTTC